These 29 T cell receptor beta chains share one sample of origin, sequenced in a study of blood T cell repertoires in COVID-19. Sequencing was performed with immunoSEQ multiplex PCR; in TCRdb, only in-frame clones are kept and a portion is missing. The sample includes over 100,000 clones, about 87% of them seen just once. Sequencing was carried out using peripheral blood. The receptors shown here come from a human donor in a cohort sampled during active COVID-19.

The chain carries TRBV4-2 and TRBJ2-5; 7 nucleotides match TRBD2. J lost 2 bases, V lost 2 bases, and 8 bases had no gene match. Germline CDR1 reads LGHNA; CDR2 reads YNFKEQ. This CDR3 is built from 16 residues. CDR3 protein: CASSQTVWGGQETQYF. DNA of the CDR3: TGTGCCAGCAGCCAAACGGTTTGGGGGGGGCAAGAGACCCAGTACTTC.

The chain recombines TRBV5-1 with TRBJ2-1; 11 bases align to TRBD2. Germline assignment: CDR1 SGHRS and CDR2 YFSETQ. The CDR3 consists of 16 residues. V lost 4 bases to trimming and J lost 3 bases; unmatched junction nucleotides: 6. CDR3 coding DNA: TGCGCCAGCAGCCAATTCCTAGCGGGGGGCTACAATGAGCAGTTCTTC. Its translation is CASSQFLAGGYNEQFF.

The chain has TRBV10-2 and TRBJ2-2, with 9 bases matching TRBD2. V lost 4 bases to trimming and J lost 0 bases; unmatched junction nucleotides: 9. CDR1 WSHSY and CDR2 SAAADI come from the germline V gene. CDR3 length: 18 residues. CDR3 nucleotides: TGCGCCAGCAGTGCTGGAGGCGGGGGGGCATCGAACACCGGGGAGCTGTTTTTT. Residues: CASSAGGGGASNTGELFF.

The V and J genes are TRBV7-9 and TRBJ2-7; 9 bases map to TRBD1. The CDR3 length is 14 residues. The V and J ends lost 4 bases and 5 bases, in that order; junction bases with no gene match: 6. The germline gives CDR1 SEHNR, CDR2 FQNEAQ (reference sequence). The CDR3 sequence: CASSSPGQGNEQYF. The CDR3, as DNA: TGTGCCAGCAGCTCGCCGGGACAGGGTAACGAGCAGTACTTC.

The chain carries TRBV5-5 and TRBJ2-1; perhaps TRBD2 as D (5 bases). Between the trimmed V and J ends, which lost 0 bases and 9 bases, there was a span of 16 bases. Per the germline V gene, CDR1 is SGHKS and CDR2 is YYEKEE (reference sequence). The length of the CDR3 is 15 residues. Written as DNA, the CDR3 is TGTGCCAGCAGCTTGGCGGCGGGCCCGAACCTTGAGCAGTTCTTC. This encodes CASSLAAGPNLEQFF.

The chain links TRBV9 to TRBJ1-1; D is perhaps TRBD1 (5 bases). V lost 2 bases and J lost 0, with 8 bases in between. The CDR3 extends over 14 amino acids. Germline lookup yields CDR1 SGDLS and CDR2 YYNGEE. This CDR3 is CASSVRGMNTEAFF. For the CDR3, the DNA is TGTGCCAGCAGCGTGCGGGGGATGAACACTGAAGCTTTCTTT.

This clone was counted a single time. V usage is TRBV2 and J usage is TRBJ1-2; D is perhaps TRBD1 (5 bases). Germline CDR1 reads SNHLY; CDR2 reads FYNNEI. This CDR3 spans 12 amino acids. V shed 4 bases and J shed 6 bases, with 9 bases lying between them. The CDR3 DNA sequence: TGTGCCAGCAGTGGCAGGGTTGATGGCTACACCTTC. As protein: CASSGRVDGYTF.

The rearrangement joins TRBV7-9 to TRBJ2-1, with 9 bases identical to TRBD1. With 7 bases clipped from V and 9 bases from J, the junction kept 22 bases outside the gene matches. Germline V gene data show CDR1 as SEHNR and CDR2 as FQNEAQ (reference sequence). The CDR3 is made up of 18 amino acids. CDR3 loop: CASNPREGQGAISGEQFF. The CDR3 region has the DNA TGTGCCAGCAATCCCCGCGAGGGACAGGGTGCGATTTCCGGTGAGCAGTTCTTC.

The chain carries TRBV11-3 and TRBJ1-2; no reliable D call. Per germline, CDR1 SGHNT and CDR2 YENEEA. Trimming stripped 5 bases from V and 3 bases from J, with 13 bases between. The CDR3 sequence is 14 residues long. CDR3 DNA sequence: TGTGCCAGCAGCCCCGTCGGTCTCCACTATGGCTACACCTTC. Residues: CASSPVGLHYGYTF.

The chain recombines TRBV6-5 with TRBJ1-5; maybe TRBD1 (5 bases). The germline V gene has CDR1 MNHEY and CDR2 SVGAGI. The CDR3 has 14 amino acids. Trimming left V 6 bases short and J 3 bases short, with 12 bases between. This chain's CDR3 is CASRRGGINQPQHF. The CDR3 DNA follows: TGTGCCAGCAGACGGGGGGGTATCAATCAGCCCCAGCATTTT.

The gene calls are TRBV2 and TRBJ2-1; TRBD1 matches at 8 bases. CDR1 is SNHLY, CDR2 FYNNEI, per germline. J was trimmed by 7 bases and V by 6 bases; bases with no gene match: 5. The CDR3 extends over 13 amino acids. The CDR3 DNA follows: TGTGCCAGCAGACAGGGGGTGGGGAATGAGCAGTTCTTC. Its protein is CASRQGVGNEQFF.

This chain links TRBV19 with TRBJ2-7, with D tentatively TRBD2 (6 bases). The CDR3 spans 14 residues. V was cut by 4 bases and J by 3 bases, with 13 bases left in between. The germline gives CDR1 LNHDA, CDR2 SQIVND (reference sequence). The CDR3 DNA reads as TGTGCCAGTAGTACGAAGACTAGAAACTACGAGCAGTACTTC. The encoded protein is CASSTKTRNYEQYF.

This clone was seen only once. The V and J genes are TRBV27 and TRBJ2-7; maybe TRBD2 (7 bases). The CDR3 contains 15 residues. Germline lookup yields CDR1 MNHEY and CDR2 SMNVEV (reference sequence). V was shortened by 2 bases and J by 4 bases, with 15 bases between the two germline ends. Written as DNA, the CDR3 is TGTGCCAGCAGTTTACTTGGGGGGGGCGGGTACGAGCAGTACTTC. This translates into CASSLLGGGGYEQYF.

This sequence joins TRBV5-1 and TRBJ2-3, with TRBD1 matching over 12 bases. Germline CDR1 reads SGHRS; CDR2 reads YFSETQ. After removal of 4 bases from V and 8 bases from J, the junction contained 8 bases not matched to a gene. This CDR3 has 15 residues. The CDR3 bases are TGCGCCAGCAGCCCGGGGACAGGGGGCGGGAGTACGCAGTATTTT. Protein product: CASSPGTGGGSTQYF.

V usage is TRBV6-1 and J usage is TRBJ2-5; the match to TRBD2 covers 7 bases. This CDR3 comprises 17 residues. The germline gives CDR1 MNHNS, CDR2 SASEGT. Trimming took 3 bases from V and 5 from J; bases not matched to a gene: 15. The CDR3 reads CASSDLPTVGEGETQYF. CDR3 nucleotide sequence: TGTGCCAGCAGTGACTTACCGACGGTGGGGGAGGGGGAGACCCAGTACTTC.

This rearrangement joins TRBV11-2 to TRBJ2-5; 9 nucleotides agree with TRBD1. The J segment lost 7 bases and the V segment lost 5 bases, leaving 5 bases of the junction unmatched. This CDR3 has 13 amino acids. Germline values: CDR1 SGHAT, CDR2 FQNNGV. The CDR3 reads CASSGRQGGTQYF. DNA of the CDR3: TGTGCCAGCAGCGGGAGACAGGGGGGGACCCAGTACTTC. The variable domain in full, completed from reference TRBV11-2 and TRBJ2-5, reads EAGVAQSPRYKIIEKRQSVAFWCNPISGHATLYWYQQILGQGPKLLIQFQNNGVVDDSQLPKDRFSAERLKGVDSTLKIQPAKLEDSAVYLCASSGRQGGTQYFGPGTRLLVL.

The V and J genes are TRBV18 and TRBJ2-5; D gene unclear. Between the trimmed V and J ends, which lost 6 bases and 5 bases, there was a span of 10 bases. CDR3 length: 12 residues. The germline gives CDR1 KGHSH, CDR2 LQKENI. The CDR3 here is CASSPPGETQYF. In DNA form, the CDR3 reads TGTGCCAGCTCCCCGCCGGGTGAGACCCAGTACTTC.

J is TRBJ1-2 and V is TRBV2, with 9 nucleotides matching TRBD1. This CDR3 is 15 amino acids long. The ends lost 7 bases at V and 8 bases at J; junction bases unmatched: 14. Germline values: CDR1 SNHLY, CDR2 FYNNEI. The CDR3 region is CASTNLETGGGGYTF. The CDR3 DNA follows: TGTGCCAGCACTAACCTAGAGACAGGGGGTGGAGGCTACACCTTC.

V and J are TRBV28 and TRBJ2-7; the D gene is possibly TRBD2 (5 bases). V shed 4 bases and J shed 2 bases, with 21 bases lying between them. The CDR3 is 17 amino acids. CDR1 is MDHEN, CDR2 SYDVKM, per germline. Here the CDR3 reads CASSSASRRFTPYEQYF. The CDR3 DNA is TGTGCCAGCAGTTCGGCCAGCAGGAGGTTTACCCCCTACGAGCAGTACTTC.

This chain connects TRBV18 to TRBJ1-3; possibly TRBD1 for D (5 bases). This CDR3 contains 15 residues. Germline CDR1 and CDR2: KGHSH and LQKENI. V lost 6 bases, J lost 0 bases, and 12 bases lay in between. The CDR3 DNA is TGTGCCAGCTCCGGATCAGGGTCCTCTGGAAACACCATATATTTT. It codes for CASSGSGSSGNTIYF.

The rearrangement links TRBV2 to TRBJ2-2; 11 bases are a match to TRBD2. V was clipped by 10 bases and J by 6 bases; unmatched bases: 4. The CDR3 covers 13 residues. The V gene's germline CDR1 is SNHLY and CDR2 FYNNEI. Written as DNA, the CDR3 is TGTGCCACATTAGCGGGAGGGGCCGGGGAGCTGTTTTTT. Protein sequence: CATLAGGAGELFF. Full variable domain (missing parts from reference TRBV2 and TRBJ2-2): EPEVTQTPSHQVTQMGQEVILRCVPISNHLYFYWYRQILGQKVEFLVSFYNNEISEKSEIFDDQFSVERPDGSNFTLKIRSTKLEDSAMYFCATLAGGAGELFFGEGSRLTVL.

The J gene is TRBJ1-6, the V gene TRBV7-9, with 7 bases lining up with TRBD1. Unmatched junction bases numbered 0, after V lost 2 bases and J lost 8 bases. The CDR3 totals 13 residues. Germline values: CDR1 SEHNR, CDR2 FQNEAQ (reference sequence). CDR3 coding DNA: TGTGCCAGCAGCTTAACAGGGGATTCACCCCTCCACTTT. Amino acid sequence: CASSLTGDSPLHF.

V usage is TRBV6-6 and J usage is TRBJ1-4; TRBD1 matches at 7 bases. CDR1 and CDR2 from the germline V gene are MNHNY and SVGAGI (reference sequence). Trimming at V came to 1 base and at J to 6 bases, leaving 5 bases not matched to a gene. CDR3 length: 15 amino acids. The CDR3 spells CASSYLRGRDEKLFF. DNA of the CDR3: TGTGCCAGCAGTTACTTGAGGGGGCGGGATGAAAAACTGTTTTTT.

J is TRBJ1-6 and V is TRBV5-5; 9 bases are shared with TRBD1. Trimming removed 2 bases from V and 9 bases from J; junction bases left unmatched: 12. CDR1 is SGHKS, CDR2 YYEKEE, per germline (reference sequence). This CDR3 comprises 17 residues. CDR3 in DNA: TGTGCCAGCAGCTTCGTACTCGGGACAGGGAAAAGTTCACCCCTCCACTTT. Residues: CASSFVLGTGKSSPLHF.

The chain recombines TRBV12-3 or TRBV12-4 with TRBJ1-2; 8 bases map to TRBD1. Unmatched junction bases numbered 5, after V lost 3 bases and J lost 8 bases. The CDR3 extends over 13 amino acids. CDR3 in amino acids: CASSLGRGHGYTF. The DNA for the CDR3 is TGTGCCAGCAGTTTGGGCAGGGGGCACGGCTACACCTTC.

This chain uses TRBV20-1 with TRBJ2-5; D is uncertain. CDR3 length equals 11 residues. Trimming removed 2 bases at V and 5 bases at J, with 6 bases between. CDR1 is DFQATT and CDR2 is SNEGSKA in the germline V gene (reference sequence). CDR3: CSARLAETQYF. CDR3 DNA: TGCAGTGCTAGACTCGCGGAGACCCAGTACTTC.

V gene TRBV7-7 combines with J gene TRBJ2-3, with TRBD2 identical over 10 bases. Germline CDR1 is SSHAT and CDR2 is FNYEAQ (reference sequence). With 1 base clipped from V and 4 bases from J, the junction kept 2 bases outside the gene matches. The CDR3 length is 15 residues. CDR3 nucleotides: TGTGCCAGCAGCTTAGAAGCGGGAGGGGCAGATACGCAGTATTTT. Translated: CASSLEAGGADTQYF.

The chain has TRBV28 and TRBJ1-1, with TRBD1 as a possible D gene (5 bases). Germline V lookup: CDR1 MDHEN, CDR2 SYDVKM. The CDR3 is 11 amino acids. With 10 bases removed from V and 3 bases from J, the gap between germline ends came to 9 bases. The DNA for the CDR3 is TGTGCCACTGGGGCTTACACTGAAGCTTTCTTT. It encodes CATGAYTEAFF.

V usage is TRBV5-1 and J usage is TRBJ2-1; the D gene is possibly TRBD1 (6 bases). This CDR3 is built from 17 residues. Germline CDR1 and CDR2: SGHRS and YFSETQ. The V end lost 0 bases, the J end lost 4 bases, and 17 bases lay between the germline ends. The CDR3 spells CASSLGTGMRGYNEQFF. For the CDR3, the DNA is TGCGCCAGCAGCTTGGGGACGGGGATGAGGGGGTACAATGAGCAGTTCTTC.